A single sample gave rise to the 23 T cell receptor beta chains below, sequenced in a study of blood T cells in healthy people across ages. Next came a second PCR, run for about 7 to 12 cycles, which used a sample-barcoded 5' primer along with a J-beta primer mix. TCRdb fed the 5' RACE reads into MiXCR, producing one record per CDR3 protein. Counted here are about 780,000 distinct CDR3 sequences, under 30% occurring once; the ten biggest clones make up about 3%. This sample was also put to use in a study of T cells of mothers and their children.

Sequenced input: blood. These receptor sequences come from a boy younger than 18 in good health.

The chain couples TRBV7-2 to TRBJ2-3, with a possible D match to TRBD2 (5 bases). Germline-derived CDR1 and CDR2 are SGHTA and FQGNSA. Trimming cost V 6 bases and J 6 bases, with 13 bases left between them. The CDR3 covers 13 residues. CDR3 residues: CASRFDGGDTQYF. In nucleotides, the CDR3 is TGTGCCAGCAGATTCGACGGAGGCGATACGCAGTATTTT.

This clonotype was counted only a few times. The rearrangement uses TRBV7-2 and TRBJ1-5; the D gene is possibly TRBD1 (6 bases). V was clipped by 2 bases and J by 7 bases, with 9 bases between them. The CDR3 totals 13 residues. Germline-derived CDR1 and CDR2 are SGHTA and FQGNSA. In nucleotides, the CDR3 is TGTGCCAGCAGCTTACAGGGGAGGCAGCCCCAGCATTTT. Protein sequence: CASSLQGRQPQHF.

This clonotype was detected a few times. V is TRBV12-3 or TRBV12-4 and J is TRBJ2-4; D tentatively fits TRBD1 or TRBD2 (5 bases each). Trimming stripped 4 bases from V and 2 bases from J, with 12 bases between. The CDR3 is 15 amino acids. The CDR3 loop reads CASSWDLPSKNIQYF. The CDR3, as DNA: TGTGCCAGCAGTTGGGACCTTCCATCCAAAAACATTCAGTACTTC.

This clonotype was picked up many times. At one end, the junction sequence differs from germline, possibly due to a read error. The rearrangement joins TRBV7-2 to TRBJ1-1; tentatively, D is TRBD1 (5 bases). CDR3 size: 14 residues. Germline CDR1 SGHTA, CDR2 FQGNSA. CDR3 loop: CASSLGASNTEAFF. The DNA of the CDR3 is TGCGCCAGCAGTCTAGGGGCCTCGAACACTGAAGCTTTCTTT.

This chain connects TRBV12-3 or TRBV12-4 to TRBJ2-2, with TRBD2 as a possible D gene (5 bases). Trimming took 7 bases from V and 6 from J, leaving 15 bases between them. The CDR3 sequence is 14 residues long. CDR3 sequence reads: CASTITRGAGELFF. The CDR3 nucleotides read TGTGCCAGCACCATCACTCGGGGTGCCGGGGAGCTGTTTTTT.

The rearrangement joins TRBV4-2 to TRBJ1-4; D is unclear. V was pared by 1 base and J by 8 bases, with 5 bases between. Germline V gene sequence: CDR1 LGHNA, CDR2 YNFKEQ. The CDR3 loop spans 12 amino acids. CDR3 sequence reads: CASSQAREKLFF. The CDR3 DNA reads TGTGCCAGCAGCCAAGCTAGAGAAAAACTGTTTTTT.

This clonotype was observed many times. V and J are TRBV20-1 and TRBJ2-5, with D possibly being TRBD1 (6 bases). Per the germline V gene, CDR1 is DFQATT and CDR2 is SNEGSKA (reference sequence). Trimming removed 3 bases at V and 2 bases at J, with 16 bases between. This CDR3 region has 15 residues. CDR3 sequence reads: CSASRPGTQQETQYF. CDR3 DNA sequence: TGCAGTGCTAGTCGCCCCGGGACACAACAAGAGACCCAGTACTTC.

This clonotype was detected only a few times. The chain recombines TRBV7-9 with TRBJ2-5; D ambiguous. The tail of the sequence fits TRBJ2-1 better, so the J call may be wrong. The CDR3 consists of 15 residues. Germline V lookup: CDR1 SEHNR, CDR2 FQNEAQ (reference sequence). CDR3: CASSLVIGDLREQFF. The CDR3 coding sequence is TGTGCCAGCAGCTTAGTCATCGGCGACCTTAGGGAGCAGTTCTTC.

V usage is TRBV2 and J usage is TRBJ2-6; unclear D gene. The CDR3 is 15 amino acids. V lost 6 bases to trimming and J lost 1 base, with 10 bases between them. Germline V gene data show CDR1 as SNHLY and CDR2 as FYNNEI. The CDR3 here is CASSPDGSGANVLTF. The CDR3 region has the DNA TGTGCCAGCAGCCCGGACGGTTCTGGGGCCAACGTCCTGACTTTC.

This clonotype was picked up a small number of times. This chain joins TRBV2 and TRBJ2-7, with D possibly matching TRBD1 (5 bases). Looked up from germline, CDR1 is SNHLY and CDR2 is FYNNEI. With 6 bases removed from V and 2 bases from J, the gap between germline ends came to 8 bases. CDR3 length equals 12 residues. CDR3 in DNA: TGTGCCAGCAGAGGGGATCCCTACGAGCAGTACTTC. Encoded protein: CASRGDPYEQYF.

A remark on this clonotype: The junction and the germline gene differ at one end; a read error may be behind it. J is TRBJ1-1 and V is TRBV20-1, with D hard to call. The CDR3 is 15 amino acids. The germline CDR1 and CDR2 sequences are DFQATT and SNEGSKA (reference sequence). The CDR3 DNA is TGCGGTGCTAGAGATGCGGACCGACCGAACACTGAAGCTTTCTTT. Encoded protein: CGARDADRPNTEAFF.

The rearrangement links TRBV2 to TRBJ1-2; possible D gene TRBD1, 6 bases. The CDR3 runs to 13 residues. Germline assignment: CDR1 SNHLY and CDR2 FYNNEI. V gave up 7 bases and J gave up 8 bases, with 17 bases separating them. CDR3: CASTREAGGGYTF. DNA of the CDR3: TGTGCCAGCACGAGGGAGGCCGGGGGCGGCTACACCTTC.

The rearrangement uses TRBV12-3 or TRBV12-4 and TRBJ1-5; 10 nucleotides agree with TRBD1. The CDR3 totals 14 residues. The trim removed 6 bases at V and 9 bases at J, leaving 8 bases unmatched. DNA of the CDR3: TGTGCCAGCAGCAAGGGGACAGGGGTCTGGCCCCAGCATTTT. Translated, it gives CASSKGTGVWPQHF.

The V and J genes are TRBV30 and TRBJ1-1, with a possible D match to TRBD1 (6 bases). Trimming took off 0 bases at V and 7 bases at J, with 12 bases between the two ends. Germline V gene sequence: CDR1 GTSNPN, CDR2 SVGIG (reference sequence). The CDR3 has 13 amino acids. The CDR3 region is CAWSVAGAGEAFF. The DNA for the CDR3 is TGTGCCTGGAGTGTAGCAGGGGCAGGTGAAGCTTTCTTT.

This clonotype was counted only a few times. The V gene is TRBV5-1, the J gene TRBJ2-1; D is perhaps TRBD2 (5 bases). The germline V gene encodes CDR1 SGHRS and CDR2 YFSETQ. V lost 2 bases to trimming and J lost 8 bases, with 17 bases between them. CDR3 length: 15 amino acids. CDR3 nucleotide sequence: TGCGCCAGCAGCTTCCTTTATACCCCGGGGTATGAGCAGTTCTTC. It yields the protein CASSFLYTPGYEQFF.

The V and J genes are TRBV7-2 and TRBJ2-3; 9 bases match TRBD2. Per the germline V gene, CDR1 is SGHTA and CDR2 is FQGNSA. The CDR3 covers 15 residues. The J segment lost 6 bases and the V segment lost 3 bases, leaving 7 bases of the junction unmatched. CDR3 sequence (DNA): TGTGCCAGCAGCTTGGTAGCGGGGGCGGGGGATACGCAGTATTTT. It codes for CASSLVAGAGDTQYF.

V gene TRBV29-1 combines with J gene TRBJ2-6; tentative D call: TRBD2 (6 bases). V dropped 7 bases and J dropped 2 bases, with 12 bases sitting between them. CDR1 and CDR2 (germline): SQVTM, ANQGSEA. The CDR3 covers 14 residues. For the CDR3, the DNA is TGCAGCGCCGACGGGAGTCCTGGGGCCAACGTCCTGACTTTC. The encoded protein is CSADGSPGANVLTF.

The gene calls are TRBV12-3 or TRBV12-4 and TRBJ2-5, with 8 nucleotides matching TRBD2. This CDR3 comprises 14 residues. Trimming removed 8 bases from V and 3 bases from J; junction bases left unmatched: 8. The CDR3 here is CASAAGGSEETQYF. In DNA, the CDR3 is TGTGCCAGCGCCGCGGGGGGCAGCGAAGAGACCCAGTACTTC.

The rearrangement joins TRBV28 to TRBJ2-2; 7 nucleotides agree with TRBD2. CDR1 MDHEN and CDR2 SYDVKM come from the germline V gene. This CDR3 spans 16 amino acids. V lost 5 bases to trimming and J lost 6 bases; unmatched junction nucleotides: 12. This CDR3 is CASSETSVGVSGELFF. The CDR3 region has the DNA TGTGCCAGCAGTGAAACTAGCGTGGGGGTGTCCGGGGAGCTGTTTTTT.

This clonotype was seen repeatedly, ten times or more. The CDR3 coding sequence is TGCAGTGCTAGCGGTGAAGGGGTTCAAGAGACCCAGTACTTC. It translates to CSASGEGVQETQYF. The V and J genes are TRBV20-1 and TRBJ2-5, with D possibly TRBD1 on 5 matching bases. Germline V gene sequence: CDR1 DFQATT, CDR2 SNEGSKA (reference sequence). V gave up 3 bases and J gave up 2 bases, with 13 bases separating them. The CDR3 sequence is 14 residues long.

The V and J genes are TRBV28 and TRBJ2-2; D gene ambiguous. Germline loops: CDR1 MDHEN, CDR2 SYDVKM. The CDR3 covers 13 residues. V was clipped by 5 bases and J by 2 bases, with 6 bases between them. This CDR3 is CASSKSNTGELFF. The CDR3 coding sequence is TGTGCCAGCAGTAAATCTAACACCGGGGAGCTGTTTTTT.

V gene TRBV10-3 combines with J gene TRBJ2-7; TRBD2 aligns across 7 bases. The CDR3 contains 15 residues. J was trimmed by 6 bases and V by 8 bases; bases with no gene match: 16. The germline gives CDR1 ENHRY, CDR2 SYGVKD. Here the CDR3 DNA reads TGTGCCATCGGTACTAGCAGCGGGGTTCAGGGCGAGCAGTACTTC. It encodes CAIGTSSGVQGEQYF.

This clonotype has just a few counts. The rearrangement uses TRBV20-1 and TRBJ2-5; TRBD1 is a possible D gene (5 bases). The DNA matches TRBJ2-7 better at its end, which makes the J call doubtful. Germline V gene sequence: CDR1 DFQATT, CDR2 SNEGSKA (reference sequence). This CDR3 region has 13 residues. CDR3 DNA: TGCAGTGCTAGGCAGGGTGAGCCCTACGAGCAGTACTTC. Encoded protein: CSARQGEPYEQYF.